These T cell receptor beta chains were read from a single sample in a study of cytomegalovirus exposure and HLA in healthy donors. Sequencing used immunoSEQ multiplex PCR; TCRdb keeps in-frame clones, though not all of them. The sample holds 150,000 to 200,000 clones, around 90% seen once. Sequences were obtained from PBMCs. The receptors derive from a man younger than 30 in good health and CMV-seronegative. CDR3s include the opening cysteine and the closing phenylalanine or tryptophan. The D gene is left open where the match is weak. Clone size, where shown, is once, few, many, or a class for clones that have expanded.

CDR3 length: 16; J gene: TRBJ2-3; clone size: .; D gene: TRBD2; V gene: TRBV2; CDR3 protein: CASSEGLAGGGDTQYF; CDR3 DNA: TGTGCCAGCAGTGAAGGGCTAGCGGGAGGGGGAGATACGCAGTATTTT
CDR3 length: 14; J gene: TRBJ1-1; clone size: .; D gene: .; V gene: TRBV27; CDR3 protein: CASSLEGGYTEAFF; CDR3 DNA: TGTGCCAGCAGTTTGGAGGGGGGGTACACTGAAGCTTTCTTT
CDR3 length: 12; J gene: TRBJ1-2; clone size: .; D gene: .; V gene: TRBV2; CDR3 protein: CASSGQDYGYTF; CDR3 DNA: TGTGCCAGCAGTGGACAGGATTATGGCTACACCTTC
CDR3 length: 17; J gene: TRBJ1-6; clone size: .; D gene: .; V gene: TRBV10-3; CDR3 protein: CAISESRVLNPRSPLHF; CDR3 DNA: TGTGCCATCAGTGAGTCGAGAGTGTTAAACCCGAGGTCACCCCTCCACTTT
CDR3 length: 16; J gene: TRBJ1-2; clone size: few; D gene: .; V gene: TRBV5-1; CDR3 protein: CASSLAPFSGVDGYTF; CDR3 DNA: TGCGCCAGCAGCTTGGCCCCTTTTTCTGGAGTGGATGGCTACACCTTC
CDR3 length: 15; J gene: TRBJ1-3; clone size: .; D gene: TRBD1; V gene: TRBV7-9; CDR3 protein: CASSSRGTEGNTIYF; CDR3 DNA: TGTGCCAGCAGCTCCCGCGGGACAGAAGGAAACACCATATATTTT
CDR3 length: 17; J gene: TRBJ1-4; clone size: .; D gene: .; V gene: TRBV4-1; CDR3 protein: CASSQDWGRATNEKLFF; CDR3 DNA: TGCGCCAGCAGCCAAGATTGGGGGCGGGCAACTAATGAAAAACTGTTTTTT
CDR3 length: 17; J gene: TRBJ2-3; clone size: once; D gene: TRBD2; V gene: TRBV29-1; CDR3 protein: CSAKWGLAEGLTDTQYF; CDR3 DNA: TGCAGCGCTAAGTGGGGACTAGCGGAGGGACTCACAGATACGCAGTATTTT
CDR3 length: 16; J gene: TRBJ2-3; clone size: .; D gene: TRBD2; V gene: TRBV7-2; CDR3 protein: CASSLGTSGFTDTQYF; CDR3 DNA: TGTGCCAGCAGCTTGGGGACTAGCGGATTCACAGATACGCAGTATTTT
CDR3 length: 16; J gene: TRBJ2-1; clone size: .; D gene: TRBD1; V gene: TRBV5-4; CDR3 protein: CASSPNGDRGSDEQFF; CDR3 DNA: TGTGCCAGCAGCCCCAACGGGGACAGGGGGTCGGATGAGCAGTTCTTC
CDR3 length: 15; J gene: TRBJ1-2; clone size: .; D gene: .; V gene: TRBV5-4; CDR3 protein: CASSYLRTDLDGYTF; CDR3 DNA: TGTGCCAGCAGCTACCTTCGGACAGATCTGGATGGCTACACCTTC
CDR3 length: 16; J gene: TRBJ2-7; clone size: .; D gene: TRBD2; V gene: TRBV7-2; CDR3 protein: CASSLAGLAGFYEQYF; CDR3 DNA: TGTGCCAGCAGCTTAGCGGGACTAGCGGGATTTTACGAGCAGTACTTC
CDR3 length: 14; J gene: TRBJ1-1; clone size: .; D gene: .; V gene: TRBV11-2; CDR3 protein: CASSLDMATREAFF; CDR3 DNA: TGTGCCAGCAGCTTAGACATGGCGACAAGAGAAGCTTTCTTT
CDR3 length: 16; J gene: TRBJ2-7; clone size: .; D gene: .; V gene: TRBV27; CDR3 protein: CASSPPPRGSGREQYF; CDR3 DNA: TGTGCCAGCAGTCCCCCCCCTAGAGGGAGCGGTCGCGAGCAGTACTTC
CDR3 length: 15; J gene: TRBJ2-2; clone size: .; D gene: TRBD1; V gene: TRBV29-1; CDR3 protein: CSVDTGTGNTGELFF; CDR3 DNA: TGCAGCGTGGATACCGGGACAGGGAACACCGGGGAGCTGTTTTTT
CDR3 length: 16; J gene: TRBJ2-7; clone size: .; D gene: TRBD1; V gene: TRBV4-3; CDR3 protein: CASSLTRGTGDYEQYF; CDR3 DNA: TGCGCCAGCAGTCTCACACGCGGGACAGGGGATTACGAGCAGTACTTC
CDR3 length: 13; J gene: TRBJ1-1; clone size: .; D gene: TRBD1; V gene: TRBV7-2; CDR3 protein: CASSGGQHTEAFF; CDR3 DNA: TGTGCCAGCAGCGGGGGACAGCACACTGAAGCTTTCTTT
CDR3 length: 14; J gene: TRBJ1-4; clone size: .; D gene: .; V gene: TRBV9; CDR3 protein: CASSVGGGVEKLFF; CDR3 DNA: TGTGCCAGCAGCGTAGGGGGAGGGGTAGAAAAACTGTTTTTT
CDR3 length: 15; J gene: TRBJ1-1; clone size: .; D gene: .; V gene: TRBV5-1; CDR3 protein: CASSLEGGWATEAFF; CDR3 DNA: TGCGCCAGCAGCTTGGAGGGAGGGTGGGCCACTGAAGCTTTCTTT
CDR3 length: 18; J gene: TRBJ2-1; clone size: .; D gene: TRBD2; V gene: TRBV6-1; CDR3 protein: CASSAPSGRATAYNEQFF; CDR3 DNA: TGTGCCAGCAGTGCCCCTAGCGGGAGGGCCACGGCCTACAATGAGCAGTTCTTC
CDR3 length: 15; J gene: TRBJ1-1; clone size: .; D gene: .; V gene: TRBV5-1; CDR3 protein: CASSTRTATNTEAFF; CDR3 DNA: TGCGCCAGCAGCACGAGGACAGCTACGAACACTGAAGCTTTCTTT
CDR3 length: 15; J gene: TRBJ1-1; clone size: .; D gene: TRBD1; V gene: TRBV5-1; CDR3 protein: CASSLSGTGNTEAFF; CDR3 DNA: TGCGCCAGCAGCTTATCCGGGACAGGTAACACTGAAGCTTTCTTT
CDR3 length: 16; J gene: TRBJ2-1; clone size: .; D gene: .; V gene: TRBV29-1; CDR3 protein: CSVEDRSTRANNEQFF; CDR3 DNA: TGCAGCGTTGAAGATAGGTCAACTAGGGCTAACAATGAGCAGTTCTTC
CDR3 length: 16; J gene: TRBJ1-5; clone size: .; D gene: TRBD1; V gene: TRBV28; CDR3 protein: CASRLAGTGEVQPQHF; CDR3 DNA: TGTGCCAGCAGGCTAGCCGGGACAGGGGAGGTTCAGCCCCAGCATTTT
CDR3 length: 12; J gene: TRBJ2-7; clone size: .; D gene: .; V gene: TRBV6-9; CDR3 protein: CASSSPSYEQYF; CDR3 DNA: TGTGCCAGCAGTTCCCCGTCCTACGAGCAGTACTTC
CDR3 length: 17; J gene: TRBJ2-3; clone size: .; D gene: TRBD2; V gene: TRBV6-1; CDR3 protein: CASSEGAGGRPPDTQYF; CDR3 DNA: TGTGCCAGCAGTGAAGGAGCGGGCGGGAGGCCTCCAGATACGCAGTATTTT
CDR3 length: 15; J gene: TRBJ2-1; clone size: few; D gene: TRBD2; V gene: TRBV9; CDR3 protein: CASSEASGIYNEQFF; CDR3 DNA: TGTGCCAGCAGCGAAGCTAGCGGGATCTACAATGAGCAGTTCTTC
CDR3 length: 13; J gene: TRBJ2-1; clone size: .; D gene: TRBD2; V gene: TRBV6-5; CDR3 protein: CASTTTSGGRQFF; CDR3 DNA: TGTGCCAGCACCACCACTAGCGGGGGTCGTCAGTTCTTC
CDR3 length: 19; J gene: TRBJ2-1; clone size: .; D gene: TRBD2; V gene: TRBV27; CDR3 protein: CASSFPSLPLTSGPMEQFF; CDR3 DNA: TGTGCCAGCAGTTTCCCTTCTCTCCCCCTGACTAGCGGCCCCATGGAGCAGTTCTTC
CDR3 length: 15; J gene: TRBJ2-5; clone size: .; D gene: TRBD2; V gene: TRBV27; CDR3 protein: CASSQSSGSIETQYF; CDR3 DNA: TGTGCCAGCAGTCAGAGTAGCGGGAGTATTGAGACCCAGTACTTC